This is a list of T cell receptor beta chains from one sample in a study of blood T cell repertoires in COVID-19. Method: immunoSEQ multiplex PCR; TCRdb's copy keeps in-frame clones and lacks some. Of some 300,000 clones in the sample, approximately 86% were seen once. The sequencing sample was made of peripheral blood. The receptors here all came from a man aged 70 or older with acute or convalescent COVID-19. Each CDR3 is given with its conserved first and last residue. Fields, in order: D gene, J gene, V gene, clone size, CDR3 DNA, CDR3 protein. A D gene is named only where the DNA matches it firmly. Only part of the rows carry a size: once, few, many, or a class if the clone is expanded.

. | TRBJ2-2 | TRBV19 | once | TGTGCCAGTAGGCCGACAGTCACCGGGGAGCTGTTTTTT | CASRPTVTGELFF
TRBD1 | TRBJ2-7 | TRBV7-9 | . | TGTGCCAGCAGCTTCGGACAGGGGGCAAACGAGCAGTACTTC | CASSFGQGANEQYF
. | TRBJ2-3 | TRBV9 | . | TGTGCCAGCAGCGGCTCTGGGGGGTACACAGATACGCAGTATTTT | CASSGSGGYTDTQYF
. | TRBJ1-5 | TRBV5-6 | . | TGTGCCAGCAGCCGATGGGCAGTAAGCAATCAGCCCCAGCATTTT | CASSRWAVSNQPQHF
. | TRBJ1-6 | TRBV5-5 | . | TGTGCCAGCAGCTTTCTGGCGGGGGCGAATTCACCCCTCCACTTT | CASSFLAGANSPLHF
TRBD2 | TRBJ2-1 | TRBV5-1 | once | TGCGCCAGCAGCCCCGGGACTAGCGGCGACAATGAGCAGTTCTTC | CASSPGTSGDNEQFF
TRBD1 | TRBJ1-2 | TRBV24-1 | few | TGTGCCACCAGTGCCTCTGGGACAGGGGGCCCGGAGGGTGGCTACACCTTC | CATSASGTGGPEGGYTF
. | TRBJ1-2 | TRBV6-5 | . | TGTGCCAGCAGTTTACAACCGGGTTATGGCTACACCTTC | CASSLQPGYGYTF
. | TRBJ1-1 | TRBV3-1/TRBV3-2 | . | TGTGCCAGCAGCCCCAGGGAGGTGAACACTGAAGCTTTCTTT | CASSPREVNTEAFF
. | TRBJ2-2 | TRBV10-1 | . | TGCGCCAGCAGCGACTTTACCGGGGAGCTGTTTTTT | CASSDFTGELFF
TRBD2 | TRBJ2-1 | TRBV6-2/TRBV6-3 | . | TGTGCCAGCAGTTACGTTCGGTTGAGCGGGAGGGCCCAGGATGAGCAGTTCTTC | CASSYVRLSGRAQDEQFF
. | TRBJ2-3 | TRBV29-1 | . | TGCAGCGTAACGGGGGGCCAGGGCACAGATACGCAGTATTTT | CSVTGGQGTDTQYF
. | TRBJ2-5 | TRBV7-9 | . | TGTGCCAGCAGCCCCGCCTCCGGGGGGACCCAGTACTTC | CASSPASGGTQYF
. | TRBJ2-7 | TRBV29-1 | . | TGCAGCGTTGACGGGGTTAGTGCCTACGAGCAGTACTTC | CSVDGVSAYEQYF
. | TRBJ1-5 | TRBV21-1 | . | TGTGCCAGCAGCAAAGGCCGGGCCAGGGGGGAGTATAGCAATCAGCCCCAGCATTTT | CASSKGRARGEYSNQPQHF
TRBD1 | TRBJ2-7 | TRBV6-1 | . | TGTGCCAGCAGTGGACGGGACAGGGGGCCGTCCTACGAGCAGTACTTC | CASSGRDRGPSYEQYF
TRBD1 | TRBJ2-7 | TRBV7-2 | . | TGTGCCAGCAGCCGACAGGGCTACGAGCAGTACTTC | CASSRQGYEQYF
. | TRBJ2-2 | TRBV6-2/TRBV6-3 | . | TGTGCCAGCAGTTACCTGGGCCCCGTGGGGGAGCTGTTTTTT | CASSYLGPVGELFF
TRBD1 | TRBJ1-1 | TRBV5-4 | . | TGTGCCAGCAGCTTGGAACCACAGGGGGGGTGGAACACTGAAGCTTTCTTT | CASSLEPQGGWNTEAFF
. | TRBJ2-1 | TRBV4-1 | . | TGCGCCAGCAGCCTGCAATACGGGCAGGGCGGATACAATGAGCAGTTCTTC | CASSLQYGQGGYNEQFF
TRBD2 | TRBJ2-3 | TRBV24-1 | . | TGTGCCACCAGTGTTGTAGCGGGGAGCACAGATACGCAGTATTTT | CATSVVAGSTDTQYF
. | TRBJ2-3 | TRBV5-8 | . | TGTGCCAGCAGCTCGGGAGTTCTCACAGATACGCAGTATTTT | CASSSGVLTDTQYF
TRBD1 | TRBJ1-5 | TRBV19 | . | TGTGCCAGTAGAGGAGGACAGGGTAATCTTCGGAGCAATCAGCCCCAGCATTTT | CASRGGQGNLRSNQPQHF
. | TRBJ2-5 | TRBV29-1 | few | TGCAGCGTTGAGTTAGATTACCAAGAGACCCAGTACTTC | CSVELDYQETQYF
. | TRBJ1-5 | TRBV6-2/TRBV6-3 | . | TGTGCCAGCAGCCGTGGACAGCTCAATCAGCCCCAGCATTTT | CASSRGQLNQPQHF
TRBD2 | TRBJ2-5 | TRBV7-7 | . | TGTGCCAGCAGCCCCTCGGGACTAGCGGGCCTCGGGACCCAGTACTTC | CASSPSGLAGLGTQYF
. | TRBJ1-2 | TRBV7-2 | once | TGTGCCAGCAGCTTAGGGGCGGGCTCCAACTATGGCTACACCTTC | CASSLGAGSNYGYTF
. | TRBJ1-1 | TRBV10-3 | . | TGTGCCATCAGTGCGGAGAGGTTCGGCACTGAAGCTTTCTTT | CAISAERFGTEAFF
. | TRBJ1-5 | TRBV19 | . | TGTGCCAGTAGTATGGGCCAGTATAGCAATCAGCCCCAGCATTTT | CASSMGQYSNQPQHF
TRBD2 | TRBJ2-2 | TRBV6-4 | . | TGTGCCAGCAGTGAGATAGCGGGAGCGACCGGGGAGCTGTTTTTT | CASSEIAGATGELFF
. | TRBJ2-7 | TRBV6-6 | . | TGTGCCAGCAGCCAAAGGGGCAGTTCAGGGTACGAGCAGTACTTC | CASSQRGSSGYEQYF
TRBD2 | TRBJ2-7 | TRBV5-6 | . | TGTGCCAGCAGCCCTCAGCGGGGAGTCTCCTACGAGCAGTACTTC | CASSPQRGVSYEQYF
TRBD1 | TRBJ1-2 | TRBV28 | . | TGTGCCAGCATCTCAGGGGGGCAGAATGGCTACACCTTC | CASISGGQNGYTF
TRBD2 | TRBJ2-3 | TRBV5-1 | . | TGCGCCAGCAGCTTGGCGGGACTAGCGAGAGCAGATACGCAGTATTTT | CASSLAGLARADTQYF
. | TRBJ2-7 | TRBV5-1 | few | TGCGCCAGCAGCTTAGGAGGAATCTCCTACGAGCAGTACTTC | CASSLGGISYEQYF
. | TRBJ2-7 | TRBV5-1 | . | TGCGCCAGCAGCCCCCAGGCGACAGGTCCGTCCTACGAGCAGTACTTC | CASSPQATGPSYEQYF
. | TRBJ1-4 | TRBV9 | once | TGTGCCAGCAGCAAGCAGGGCACTAATGAAAAACTGTTTTTT | CASSKQGTNEKLFF
TRBD2 | TRBJ2-1 | TRBV19 | once | TGTGCCAGTAGTATAGGGTCTAGCGGGAGTATGGGTGTGAATGAGCAGTTCTTC | CASSIGSSGSMGVNEQFF
. | TRBJ1-6 | TRBV28 | . | TGTGCCAGCAGTTTAGGCAGAACGAATTCACCCCTCCACTTT | CASSLGRTNSPLHF
TRBD1 | TRBJ1-5 | TRBV4-1 | . | TGCGCCAGCAGCCAAGAGCTCAGACAGGGGAGCAATCAGCCCCAGCATTTT | CASSQELRQGSNQPQHF
. | TRBJ2-3 | TRBV18 | . | TGTGCCAGCTCACCGCCCAGCGGGCCAGATACGCAGTATTTT | CASSPPSGPDTQYF
. | TRBJ1-5 | TRBV28 | . | TGTGCCAGCAGTCCCAACCTACAGGGCGAAAATCAGCCCCAGCATTTT | CASSPNLQGENQPQHF
TRBD1 | TRBJ1-5 | TRBV3-1/TRBV3-2 | . | TGTGCCAGCAGCTCCGGGACAGGGGCTGGTCAGCCCCAGCATTTT | CASSSGTGAGQPQHF
. | TRBJ1-1 | TRBV6-5 | . | TGTGCCAGCAGTCCAGGGGTCTTGGAGACTGAAGCTTTCTTT | CASSPGVLETEAFF
TRBD2 | TRBJ2-2 | TRBV4-3 | once | TGCGCCAGCAGCCAAGATCCGACTAGCGCCGGGGAGCTGTTTTTT | CASSQDPTSAGELFF
TRBD1 | TRBJ1-1 | TRBV12-3/TRBV12-4 | . | TGTGCCAGCGGACCGGGACAGACAAGTAAAGCTTTCTTT | CASGPGQTSKAFF
TRBD2 | TRBJ2-2 | TRBV7-9 | . | TGTGCCAGCAACCGCGCCTCGGGGGGCACCGGGGAGCTGTTTTTT | CASNRASGGTGELFF
TRBD1 | TRBJ1-2 | TRBV28 | . | TGTGCCAGCAGTCCAGGTGGGGACAGGGGGATCTATGGCTACACCTTC | CASSPGGDRGIYGYTF
TRBD2 | TRBJ2-1 | TRBV19 | . | TGTGCCAGTAGTATAGGGGGGACTAGAACAAATGAGCAGTTCTTC | CASSIGGTRTNEQFF
TRBD1 | TRBJ1-6 | TRBV6-6 | few | TGTGCCAGCAGTTACGGACAGGGATTATATAATTCACCCCTCCACTTT | CASSYGQGLYNSPLHF
TRBD1 | TRBJ1-6 | TRBV3-1/TRBV3-2 | few | TGTGCCAGCAGTCTTCGGGACAGGGTTTCACCCCTCCACTTT | CASSLRDRVSPLHF
. | TRBJ1-3 | TRBV7-8 | . | TGTGCCAGCAGCTCACCCCACGGAGTCAGCTCTGGAAACACCATATATTTT | CASSSPHGVSSGNTIYF
. | TRBJ2-2 | TRBV7-8 | . | TGTGCCAGCAGCGCCATTGGAGGGCCCACCACCGGGGAGCTGTTTTTT | CASSAIGGPTTGELFF
TRBD1 | TRBJ1-2 | TRBV19 | . | TGTGCCAGTAGTCCCGGACAGGCTCCTCGGGGTGGCTACACCTTC | CASSPGQAPRGGYTF
. | TRBJ1-1 | TRBV5-1 | few | TGCGCCAGCAGCACCCTGACAGGCGAGATGAACACTGAAGCTTTCTTT | CASSTLTGEMNTEAFF
. | TRBJ2-7 | TRBV7-2 | . | TGTGCCAGCAGTTCTCAGGGCTACGAGCAGTACTTC | CASSSQGYEQYF
TRBD2 | TRBJ2-2 | TRBV4-2 | once | TGTGCCAGCAGCCCCCTTTCTAGCGGAGACTTGGCCGGGGAGCTGTTTTTT | CASSPLSSGDLAGELFF